The present TCR beta chain was sequenced within a study of cytotoxic CD8 clonotypes in ibrutinib-treated CLL. In the study overall: After a median of around 68 months, 14 patients stayed remitted and 12 progressed; responses had been partial in 24 and complete in 2. Among the samples, the mean was around 260,000 productive templates and 85,000 to 95,000 productive rearrangements.

The germline gives CDR1 MNHEY, CDR2 SMNVEV (reference sequence). Germline trimming cut 6 bases from V and 5 bases from J; bases unmatched to any gene: 8. CDR3 length: 14 amino acids. Turning to this clone: The antigen remains undetermined.

Depth targeted 1 in 200,000 to 1 in 1 million T cells, averaging approximately 9.9x coverage per clonotype. Clones were sequenced by immunoSEQ multiplex PCR, and TCRdb holds only the in-frame ones, with some missing. Of hundreds of thousands of clones listed, about three quarters are singletons. Findings and caveats of the study: Clonality went up at the time of ibrutinib response, stayed stable in sustained remission, and later dropped back toward its baseline level at progression.

The gene calls are TRBV27 and TRBJ1-1; the match to TRBD1 covers 8 bases. The sample consisted of PBMCs, taken after 24 months of ibrutinib treatment. The TCR originated in a human donor with chronic lymphocytic leukemia. The CDR3 nucleotides read TGTGCCAGCAGGGCCGGGACAGGTAGGACTGAAGCTTTCTTT. Amino acids: CASRAGTGRTEAFF.